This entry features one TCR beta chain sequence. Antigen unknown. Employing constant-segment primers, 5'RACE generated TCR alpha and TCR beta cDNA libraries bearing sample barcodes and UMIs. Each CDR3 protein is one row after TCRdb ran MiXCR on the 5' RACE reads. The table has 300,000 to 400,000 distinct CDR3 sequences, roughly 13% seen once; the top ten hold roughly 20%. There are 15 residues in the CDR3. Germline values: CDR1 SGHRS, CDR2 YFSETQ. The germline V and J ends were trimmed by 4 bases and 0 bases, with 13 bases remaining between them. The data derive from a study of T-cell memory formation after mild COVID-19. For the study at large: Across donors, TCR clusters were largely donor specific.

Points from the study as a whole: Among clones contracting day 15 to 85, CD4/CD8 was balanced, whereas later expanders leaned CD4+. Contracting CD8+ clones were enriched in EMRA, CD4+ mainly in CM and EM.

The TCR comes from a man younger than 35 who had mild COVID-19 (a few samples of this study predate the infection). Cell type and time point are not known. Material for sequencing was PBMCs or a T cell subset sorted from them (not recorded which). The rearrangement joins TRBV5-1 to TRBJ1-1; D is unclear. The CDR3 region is CASSPSGSMNTEAFF. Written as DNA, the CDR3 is TGCGCCAGCAGCCCTTCGGGCAGTATGAACACTGAAGCTTTCTTT.